These T cell receptor beta chains were read from a single sample in a study of T cell responses to AZD1222 COVID-19 vaccine. Profiled with immunoSEQ multiplex PCR; TCRdb holds only in-frame clones, not every one. The sample consists of approximately 120,000 clones, roughly 93% of them appearing once. Material: peripheral blood, obtained on day 0 of AZD1222 vaccination. Receptors originate from an adult in good health. The CDR3 runs from the conserved cysteine through the conserved F or W. D genes are given only for firm matches. Clone size appears in some rows only: once, few, many, or a class for an expanded clone.

size: NA; J: TRBJ2-5; V: TRBV27; D: NA; DNA: TGTGCCAGCAGTTCCGAGGAGACCCAGTACTTC; CDR3: CASSSEETQYF
size: once; J: TRBJ1-6; V: TRBV6-6; D: TRBD1; DNA: TGTGCCAGCAGTCGGGGGATTGGACAGGGTATAGGTTCACCCCTCCACTTT; CDR3: CASSRGIGQGIGSPLHF
size: NA; J: TRBJ2-2; V: TRBV7-9; D: NA; DNA: TGTGCCAGCAGCCAACCGACCCCCTCGGGGGAGCGGAGCGGGGAGCTGTTTTTT; CDR3: CASSQPTPSGERSGELFF
size: once; J: TRBJ1-1; V: TRBV18; D: NA; DNA: TGTGCCAGCTCAGAAAGGCCGGGGAACACTGAAGCTTTCTTT; CDR3: CASSERPGNTEAFF
size: NA; J: TRBJ1-5; V: TRBV6-1; D: TRBD1; DNA: TGTGCCAGCAGTGAAGGCAGGGGGGGACAGCCCCAGCATTTT; CDR3: CASSEGRGGQPQHF
size: NA; J: TRBJ2-1; V: TRBV14; D: NA; DNA: TGTGCCAGCAGCCATCGACGGAGTCGTTCCTACAATGAGCAGTTCTTC; CDR3: CASSHRRSRSYNEQFF
size: NA; J: TRBJ2-1; V: TRBV5-1; D: NA; DNA: TGCGCCAGCAGCTTGAACAATGAGCAGTTCTTC; CDR3: CASSLNNEQFF
size: NA; J: TRBJ1-4; V: TRBV6-1; D: NA; DNA: TGTGCCAGCAGTCAAGCAGGGCTGGGTAATGAAAAACTGTTTTTT; CDR3: CASSQAGLGNEKLFF
size: NA; J: TRBJ1-4; V: TRBV5-1; D: TRBD1; DNA: TGCGCCAGCACCACAGGGGACTTACATGAAAAACTGTTTTTT; CDR3: CASTTGDLHEKLFF
size: NA; J: TRBJ1-1; V: TRBV19; D: NA; DNA: TGTGCCAGTAGTAGGAACACTGAAGCTTTCTTT; CDR3: CASSRNTEAFF
size: NA; J: TRBJ2-1; V: TRBV28; D: TRBD2; DNA: TGTGCCAGCAGTTCCATCCTTTCCGGGACTAGCGGGAGAGTATACAATGAGCAGTTCTTC; CDR3: CASSSILSGTSGRVYNEQFF
size: NA; J: TRBJ2-1; V: TRBV10-3; D: TRBD2; DNA: TGTGCCATCAGTGACGGGCTAGCGGGCAATGAGCAGTTCTTC; CDR3: CAISDGLAGNEQFF
size: NA; J: TRBJ1-5; V: TRBV5-5; D: NA; DNA: TGTGCCAGCAGCCCTGCAGGGGCCTATCAGCCCCAGCATTTT; CDR3: CASSPAGAYQPQHF
size: NA; J: TRBJ1-2; V: TRBV28; D: NA; DNA: TGTGCCAGCAGTTCAAGCCAAACAGGGTCCTATGGCTACACCTTC; CDR3: CASSSSQTGSYGYTF
size: NA; J: TRBJ2-1; V: TRBV28; D: NA; DNA: TGTGCCAGCAGTTATGGCGCCCTCTCCTACAATGAGCAGTTCTTC; CDR3: CASSYGALSYNEQFF
size: NA; J: TRBJ1-1; V: TRBV18; D: NA; DNA: TGTGCCAGCTCCCCGAATCAGGTTGGGAACACTGAAGCTTTCTTT; CDR3: CASSPNQVGNTEAFF
size: NA; J: TRBJ1-5; V: TRBV28; D: NA; DNA: TGTGATGGGGGGGATTCCGATCAGCCCCAGCATTTT; CDR3: CDGGDSDQPQHF
size: NA; J: TRBJ1-2; V: TRBV19; D: NA; DNA: TGTGCCAGTAGTATCGGCAGGGTTCAGGGTGATGGCTACACCTTC; CDR3: CASSIGRVQGDGYTF
size: NA; J: TRBJ1-5; V: TRBV5-8; D: NA; DNA: TGTGCCAGCAGCTTGGGAAGAAATCAGCCCCAGCATTTT; CDR3: CASSLGRNQPQHF
size: NA; J: TRBJ2-6; V: TRBV9; D: NA; DNA: TGTGCCAGCAGCGTAGGCCTAGCGATAAGCTCTGGGGCCAACGTCCTGACTTTC; CDR3: CASSVGLAISSGANVLTF
size: NA; J: TRBJ2-5; V: TRBV19; D: NA; DNA: TGTGCCAGTGGTATTGGGCATTACCAAGAGACCCAGTACTTC; CDR3: CASGIGHYQETQYF
size: NA; J: TRBJ2-7; V: TRBV6-6; D: TRBD1; DNA: TGTGCCAGCAGTTACCCGGGACAGGGTTACGAGCAGTACTTC; CDR3: CASSYPGQGYEQYF
size: NA; J: TRBJ1-3; V: TRBV11-2; D: NA; DNA: TGTGCCAGCAGCCCGACCCAGTACACCATATATTTT; CDR3: CASSPTQYTIYF
size: once; J: TRBJ2-1; V: TRBV20-1; D: NA; DNA: TGCAGTGCTAGCGCAAATGAGCAGTTCTTC; CDR3: CSASANEQFF
size: NA; J: TRBJ2-3; V: TRBV7-3; D: NA; DNA: TGTGCCAGCAGCTTATCCGGACGCACAGATACGCAGTATTTT; CDR3: CASSLSGRTDTQYF
size: NA; J: TRBJ1-3; V: TRBV3-1/TRBV3-2; D: NA; DNA: TGTGCCAGCAGCCATTTGGACGGAAACACCATATATTTT; CDR3: CASSHLDGNTIYF
size: once; J: TRBJ1-1; V: TRBV5-8; D: NA; DNA: TGTGCCAGCAGCCCAACCCGGCGGGGGGTGGAGAACACTGAAGCTTTCTTT; CDR3: CASSPTRRGVENTEAFF
size: few; J: TRBJ2-7; V: TRBV7-8; D: NA; DNA: TGTGCCAGCAGCCCGCGGACAGCCGCTGCCTACGAGCAGTACTTC; CDR3: CASSPRTAAAYEQYF
size: NA; J: TRBJ1-6; V: TRBV28; D: TRBD1; DNA: TGTGCCAGCAGTTCCCACGGACAGGGCCCTAGTTCACCCCTCCACTTT; CDR3: CASSSHGQGPSSPLHF
size: NA; J: TRBJ2-1; V: TRBV6-2/TRBV6-3; D: NA; DNA: TGTGCCAGCAGTTACCTCGGGCACAATGAGCAGTTCTTC; CDR3: CASSYLGHNEQFF
size: NA; J: TRBJ2-7; V: TRBV4-1; D: NA; DNA: TGCGCCAGCAGCCAAAGGTCATCAGGGGGCAGCGGGAGCCACGAGCAGTACTTC; CDR3: CASSQRSSGGSGSHEQYF
size: NA; J: TRBJ1-2; V: TRBV7-3; D: TRBD1; DNA: TGTGCCAGCAGCAAACAGGGGGCAAGCGGCTACACCTTC; CDR3: CASSKQGASGYTF
size: NA; J: TRBJ2-6; V: TRBV19; D: NA; DNA: TGTGCCAGTAGTCGGCGTGGAAGCTCTGGGGCCAACGTCCTGACTTTC; CDR3: CASSRRGSSGANVLTF
size: NA; J: TRBJ1-5; V: TRBV28; D: NA; DNA: TGTGCCAGCAGCCTGCCTGGGGCTCATCAGCCCCAGCATTTT; CDR3: CASSLPGAHQPQHF
size: NA; J: TRBJ1-2; V: TRBV28; D: NA; DNA: TGTGCCAGCAGTTTTGGTGCCTTCTATGGCTACACCTTC; CDR3: CASSFGAFYGYTF
size: NA; J: TRBJ2-1; V: TRBV6-6; D: NA; DNA: TGTGCCAGCAGTTACCCGGGGGACTCCTACAATGAGCAGTTCTTC; CDR3: CASSYPGDSYNEQFF
size: NA; J: TRBJ2-7; V: TRBV7-2; D: TRBD2; DNA: TGTGCCAGCAGCTTATACGGGTCGGGAGGGGCCTACGAGCAGTACTTC; CDR3: CASSLYGSGGAYEQYF
size: NA; J: TRBJ2-1; V: TRBV6-1; D: NA; DNA: TGTGCCAGCAGTGAATTTTCAGAGGGGTTCTTC; CDR3: CASSEFSEGFF
size: NA; J: TRBJ2-6; V: TRBV3-1/TRBV3-2; D: TRBD1; DNA: TGTGCCAGCAGCCAAGTCGACAGGGGGTACCCTGGGGCCAACGTCCTGACTTTC; CDR3: CASSQVDRGYPGANVLTF
size: NA; J: TRBJ2-1; V: TRBV29-1; D: TRBD2; DNA: TGCAGCGTTGACGGTTCTAGCGGATGGGGTGGAAATGAGCAGTTCTTC; CDR3: CSVDGSSGWGGNEQFF
size: NA; J: TRBJ1-2; V: TRBV6-6; D: NA; DNA: TGTGCCAGCAGTTACTCTTTGACCCCTACTAACTATGGCTACACCTTC; CDR3: CASSYSLTPTNYGYTF
size: NA; J: TRBJ2-1; V: TRBV7-2; D: TRBD2; DNA: TGTGCCAGCAGCAGGACTAGCGGGAGCTCCTACAATGAGCAGTTCTTC; CDR3: CASSRTSGSSYNEQFF
size: NA; J: TRBJ1-2; V: TRBV6-5; D: NA; DNA: TGTGCCAGCAGTACCCGCCCGACCTATGGCTACACCTTC; CDR3: CASSTRPTYGYTF
size: NA; J: TRBJ2-1; V: TRBV5-1; D: TRBD2; DNA: TGCGCCAGCAGCTTTGCCCCCAGCGGGAGGGCCAACAATGAGCAGTTCTTC; CDR3: CASSFAPSGRANNEQFF
size: NA; J: TRBJ2-1; V: TRBV5-1; D: TRBD2; DNA: TGCGCCAGCAGGGAGCGGGACTCCTACAATGAGCAGTTCTTC; CDR3: CASRERDSYNEQFF
size: NA; J: TRBJ1-5; V: TRBV20-1; D: NA; DNA: TGCAGTGCTAGTTGGGGGGTAAATCAGCCCCAGCATTTT; CDR3: CSASWGVNQPQHF
size: NA; J: TRBJ2-1; V: TRBV28; D: NA; DNA: TGTGCCGGCCGTCGAGCGGGTTACAATGAGCAGTTCTTC; CDR3: CAGRRAGYNEQFF